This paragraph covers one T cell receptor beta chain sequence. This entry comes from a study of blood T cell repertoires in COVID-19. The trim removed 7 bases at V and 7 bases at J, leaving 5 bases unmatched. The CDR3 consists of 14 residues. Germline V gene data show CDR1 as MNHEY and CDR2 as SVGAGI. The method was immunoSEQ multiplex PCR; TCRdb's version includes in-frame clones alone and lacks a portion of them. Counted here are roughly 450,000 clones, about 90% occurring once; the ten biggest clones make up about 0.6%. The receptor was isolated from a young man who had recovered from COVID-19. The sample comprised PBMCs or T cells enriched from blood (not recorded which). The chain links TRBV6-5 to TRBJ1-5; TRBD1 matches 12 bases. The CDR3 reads CASTGTGGWQPQHF. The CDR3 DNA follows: TGTGCCAGCACTGGGACAGGGGGCTGGCAGCCCCAGCATTTT.